Each of the 20 T cell receptor beta chains below was sequenced from the same sample in a study of OX40 agonist ivuxolimab in advanced cancers. Method: immunoSEQ multiplex PCR; TCRdb's copy keeps in-frame clones and lacks some. Among 55,000 to 70,000 clones, about 85% were seen once, and the ten largest hold around 4.7%. This specimen consisted of CD4+ or CD8+ T cells sorted from blood, obtained in a trial of the OX40 agonist ivuxolimab. All receptors derive from an adult with an advanced solid tumor such as melanoma, head and neck, liver or kidney cancer.

The rearrangement joins TRBV6-1 to TRBJ2-7; 9 positions match TRBD2. Germline CDR1 is MNHNS and CDR2 is SASEGT. V was pared by 0 bases and J by 7 bases, with 4 bases of the junction left unmatched. This CDR3 contains 14 residues. CDR3 sequence: CASSEALRGGEQYF. In DNA, the CDR3 is TGTGCCAGCAGTGAAGCCCTGCGGGGGGGGGAGCAGTACTTC.

This chain joins TRBV21-1 and TRBJ2-5. TRBV21-1 has pseudogene status. The CDR3 runs to 11 residues. CDR3 DNA: TGTGCCAGCAGGGTGGAAGAGACCCAGTACTTC. Protein product: CASRVEETQYF.

This sequence joins TRBV15 and TRBJ1-5; 9 bases fit TRBD1. The CDR3 sequence is 15 residues long. Losses at the gene ends were 2 bases for V and 6 bases for J; bases not matched to a gene: 5. Germline assignment: CDR1 LNHNV and CDR2 YYDKDF (reference sequence). The chain's CDR3 is CATSRTGGEFQPQHF. CDR3 coding DNA: TGTGCCACCAGCAGAACAGGGGGCGAATTTCAGCCCCAGCATTTT. The entire variable domain, with the rest obtained from reference TRBV15 and TRBJ1-5, is as follows: DAMVIQNPRYQVTQFGKPVTLSCSQTLNHNVMYWYQQKSSQAPKLLFHYYDKDFNNEADTPDNFQSRRPNTSFCFLDIRSPGLGDTAMYLCATSRTGGEFQPQHFGDGTRLSIL.

In DNA, the CDR3 is TGTGCCAGCATCAGAAACAGGGATCCCTCCTACGAGCAGTACTTC. It translates to CASIRNRDPSYEQYF. The chain carries TRBV2 and TRBJ2-7; weak D call: TRBD1 (6 bases). The V gene's germline CDR1 is SNHLY and CDR2 FYNNEI. This CDR3 is built from 15 residues. Trimming removed 7 bases at V and 0 bases at J, with 16 bases between.

V usage is TRBV28 and J usage is TRBJ1-2; no firm D call. Trimming left V 5 bases short and J 4 bases short, with 14 bases between. CDR3 size: 14 residues. The germline V gene has CDR1 MDHEN and CDR2 SYDVKM. The CDR3 spells CASSPSDGFYGYTF. The CDR3 DNA reads as TGTGCCAGCAGTCCCTCGGACGGCTTCTATGGCTACACCTTC.

V is TRBV6-1 and J is TRBJ2-7, with TRBD2 as a possible D gene (6 bases). V lost 2 bases, J lost 4 bases, and 18 bases lay in between. Germline V gives CDR1 MNHNS, CDR2 SASEGT. The CDR3 is 16 residues long. CDR3 sequence (DNA): TGTGCCAGCAGTGAATGGGAAAGGGAGGAGGGGTACGAGCAGTACTTC. Protein sequence: CASSEWEREEGYEQYF.

The chain employs TRBV11-2 and TRBJ2-2; either TRBD1 or TRBD2 may fit D (6 bases each). There are 14 residues in the CDR3. V dropped 5 bases and J dropped 6 bases, with 13 bases sitting between them. The germline V gene encodes CDR1 SGHAT and CDR2 FQNNGV. The CDR3: CASSPPRGAGELFF. In nucleotides, the CDR3 is TGTGCCAGCAGCCCCCCGAGGGGGGCCGGGGAGCTGTTTTTT.

The CDR3 nucleotides read TGTGCCAGCAGCTTAGATTCCTCTTTTAGGGGCGGATCAGATACGCAGTATTTT. It codes for CASSLDSSFRGGSDTQYF. The V gene is TRBV11-3, the J gene TRBJ2-3; D possibly corresponds to TRBD1 (5 bases). This CDR3 is built from 18 residues. The germline CDR1 and CDR2 sequences are SGHNT and YENEEA. V lost 0 bases and J 4 bases, leaving 20 bases between the germline ends.

The chain recombines TRBV27 with TRBJ2-3; 8 nucleotides line up with TRBD2. The CDR3 is 15 residues long. Trimming cost V 7 bases and J 7 bases; bases outside gene matches: 13. The germline V gene encodes CDR1 MNHEY and CDR2 SMNVEV (reference sequence). The CDR3 bases are TGTGCCAGCATCGAGCTCAGCGGGAGAAAGTATACGCAGTATTTT. It encodes CASIELSGRKYTQYF.

This rearrangement joins TRBV7-2 to TRBJ2-3; D ambiguous. Germline loops: CDR1 SGHTA, CDR2 FQGNSA. This CDR3 has 16 residues. Trimming took 1 base from V and 0 from J, leaving 11 bases between them. In nucleotides, the CDR3 is TGTGCCAGCAGCTTAGATCGAGCTTCCAGCACAGATACGCAGTATTTT. Translated: CASSLDRASSTDTQYF.

There are a few counts of this clone. V gene TRBV14 combines with J gene TRBJ2-5, with D maybe TRBD2 (6 bases). The length of the CDR3 is 16 residues. CDR1 is SGHDN and CDR2 is FVKESK in the germline V gene. V shed 4 bases and J shed 5 bases, with 20 bases lying between them. CDR3 nucleotides: TGTGCCAGCAGCCGTCTTGGAGGGGCGTCGGGCGAGACCCAGTACTTC. It specifies CASSRLGGASGETQYF.

The V call is TRBV18, the J call TRBJ2-7; 7 nucleotides agree with TRBD2. Per the germline V gene, CDR1 is KGHSH and CDR2 is LQKENI. This CDR3 is 16 amino acids long. The junction had 17 bases not matched to a gene; V was cut back by 6 bases and J by 6 bases. The CDR3 spells CASSHEVGEGRGEQYF. CDR3 bases: TGTGCCAGCTCCCACGAAGTCGGGGAGGGCCGGGGCGAGCAGTACTTC. Together with reference TRBV18 and TRBJ2-7, the CDR3 gives the full variable domain: NAGVMQNPRHLVRRRGQEARLRCSPMKGHSHVYWYRQLPEEGLKFMVYLQKENIIDESGMPKERFSAEFPKEGPSILRIQQVVRGDSAAYFCASSHEVGEGRGEQYFGPGTRLTVT.

V usage is TRBV15 and J usage is TRBJ2-3; 8 bases line up with TRBD2. From germline, CDR1 is LNHNV and CDR2 YYDKDF (reference sequence). After removal of 1 base from V and 3 bases from J, the junction contained 6 bases not matched to a gene. The CDR3 length is 16 residues. CDR3 DNA: TGTGCCACCAGCAGAGTGAGCGGGAGTGGGACAGATACGCAGTATTTT. Amino acids: CATSRVSGSGTDTQYF.

J is TRBJ2-3 and V is TRBV7-2; D possibly matches TRBD1 or TRBD2 (5 bases each). Germline V gene lookup returns CDR1 SGHTA and CDR2 FQGNSA. The CDR3 runs to 14 residues. Trimming removed 6 bases from V and 2 bases from J, with 12 bases in between. The CDR3 DNA is TGTGCCAGCAGGCCGGGACGCGCCACAGATACGCAGTATTTT. Residues: CASRPGRATDTQYF.

The chain employs TRBV19 and TRBJ2-1; 7 nucleotides agree with TRBD2. The length of the CDR3 is 15 residues. Germline V gene lookup returns CDR1 LNHDA and CDR2 SQIVND (reference sequence). J lost 8 bases, V lost 7 bases, and 14 bases had no gene match. CDR3 in DNA: TGTGCCAGTACCCGGGACTACCAAAGGGGCGATGAGCAGTTCTTC. This codes for CASTRDYQRGDEQFF.

By its share, this clone is medium-sized (0.01 to 0.1%). The chain couples TRBV7-4 to TRBJ1-1; D is perhaps TRBD1 (5 bases). CDR3 length equals 9 residues. CDR1 and CDR2 from the germline V gene are SGHVT and SQSDAQ. The ends were cut back, 3 bases at V and 13 bases at J, with 6 bases in the middle. The CDR3 reads CASSLGGFF. CDR3 sequence (DNA): TGTGCCAGCAGCTTGGGGGGTTTCTTT.

This chain links TRBV4-1 with TRBJ2-5; D perhaps matches TRBD2 (6 bases). Trimming left V 1 base short and J 5 bases short, with 8 bases between. The germline CDR1 and CDR2 sequences are MGHRA and YSYEKL. The CDR3 runs to 13 residues. The chain's CDR3 is CASSQAGVETQYF. The CDR3 nucleotides read TGCGCCAGCAGCCAAGCGGGAGTGGAGACCCAGTACTTC.

The rearrangement links TRBV28 to TRBJ1-5; D is unclear. With 5 bases removed from V and 4 bases from J, the gap between germline ends came to 15 bases. CDR1 is MDHEN, CDR2 SYDVKM, per germline. CDR3 length equals 15 residues. CDR3 nucleotide sequence: TGTGCCAGCAGTCCTACACGCGCGGGGAATCAGCCCCAGCATTTT. It is translated as CASSPTRAGNQPQHF.

The J gene is TRBJ2-7, the V gene TRBV7-2, with D unresolved. The germline V gene has CDR1 SGHTA and CDR2 FQGNSA. V was pared by 1 base and J by 4 bases, with 11 bases between. The length of the CDR3 is 14 residues. The CDR3 DNA reads TGTGCCAGCAGCTTAGAGGCCGTTTCTTACGAGCAGTACTTC. Translated: CASSLEAVSYEQYF.

V gene TRBV9 combines with J gene TRBJ2-3; TRBD1 matches 12 bases. The CDR3 covers 17 residues. The trim removed 4 bases at V and 7 bases at J, leaving 13 bases unmatched. Germline V lookup: CDR1 SGDLS, CDR2 YYNGEE. CDR3 DNA: TGTGCCAGCAGCCTTTCGCCCGGGACAGGGGGCGGAAATACGCAGTATTTT. This translates into CASSLSPGTGGGNTQYF. Together with reference TRBV9 and TRBJ2-3, the CDR3 gives the full variable domain: DSGVTQTPKHLITATGQRVTLRCSPRSGDLSVYWYQQSLDQGLQFLIQYYNGEERAKGNILERFSAQQFPDLHSELNLSSLELGDSALYFCASSLSPGTGGGNTQYFGPGTRLTVL.